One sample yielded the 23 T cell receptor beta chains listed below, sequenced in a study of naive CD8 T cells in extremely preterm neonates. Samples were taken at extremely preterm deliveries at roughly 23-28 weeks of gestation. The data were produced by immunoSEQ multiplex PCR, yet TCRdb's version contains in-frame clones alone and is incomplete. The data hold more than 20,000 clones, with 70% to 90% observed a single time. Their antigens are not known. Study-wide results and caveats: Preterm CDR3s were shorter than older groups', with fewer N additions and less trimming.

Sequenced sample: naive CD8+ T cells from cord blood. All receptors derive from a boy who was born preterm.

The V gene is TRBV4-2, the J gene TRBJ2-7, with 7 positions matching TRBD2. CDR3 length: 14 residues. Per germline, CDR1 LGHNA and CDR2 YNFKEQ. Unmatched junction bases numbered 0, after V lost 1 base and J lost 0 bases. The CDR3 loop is CASSQGTSSYEQYF. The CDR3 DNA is TGTGCCAGCAGCCAAGGGACTAGCTCCTACGAGCAGTACTTC.

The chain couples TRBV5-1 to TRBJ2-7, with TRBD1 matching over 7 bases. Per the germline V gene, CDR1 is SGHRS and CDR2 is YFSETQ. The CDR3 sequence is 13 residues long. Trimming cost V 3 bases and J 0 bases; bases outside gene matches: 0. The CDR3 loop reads CASSWDSSYEQYF. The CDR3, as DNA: TGCGCCAGCAGCTGGGACAGCTCCTACGAGCAGTACTTC.

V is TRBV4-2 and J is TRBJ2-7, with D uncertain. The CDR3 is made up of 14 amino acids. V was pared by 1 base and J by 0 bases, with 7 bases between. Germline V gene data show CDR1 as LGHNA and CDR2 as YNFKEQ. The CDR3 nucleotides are TGTGCCAGCAGCCAAGGACATAACTCCTACGAGCAGTACTTC. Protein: CASSQGHNSYEQYF.

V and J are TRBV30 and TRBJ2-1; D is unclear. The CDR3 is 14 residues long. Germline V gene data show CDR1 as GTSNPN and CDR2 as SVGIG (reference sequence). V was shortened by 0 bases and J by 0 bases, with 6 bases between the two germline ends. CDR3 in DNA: TGTGCCTGGAGTGTATCTAGCTCCTACAATGAGCAGTTCTTC. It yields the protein CAWSVSSSYNEQFF.

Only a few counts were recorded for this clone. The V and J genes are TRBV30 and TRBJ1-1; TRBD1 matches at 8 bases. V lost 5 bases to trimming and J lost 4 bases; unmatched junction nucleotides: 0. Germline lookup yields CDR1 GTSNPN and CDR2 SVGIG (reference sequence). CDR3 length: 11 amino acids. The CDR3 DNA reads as TGTGCCTGGGGACAGGGCACTGAAGCTTTCTTT. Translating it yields CAWGQGTEAFF.

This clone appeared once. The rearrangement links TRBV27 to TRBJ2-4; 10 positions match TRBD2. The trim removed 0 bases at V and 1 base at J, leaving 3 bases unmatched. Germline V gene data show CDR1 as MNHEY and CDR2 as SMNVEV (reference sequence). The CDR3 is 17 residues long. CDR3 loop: CASSLSHSGGAKNIQYF. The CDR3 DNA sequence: TGTGCCAGCAGTTTATCGCATAGCGGGGGGGCCAAAAACATTCAGTACTTC.

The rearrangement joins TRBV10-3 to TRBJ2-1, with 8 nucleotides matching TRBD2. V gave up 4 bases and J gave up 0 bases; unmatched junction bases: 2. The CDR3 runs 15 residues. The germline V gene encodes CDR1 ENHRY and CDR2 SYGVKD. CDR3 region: CAISGGTSSYNEQFF. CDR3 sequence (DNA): TGTGCCATCAGTGGGGGGACTAGCTCCTACAATGAGCAGTTCTTC.

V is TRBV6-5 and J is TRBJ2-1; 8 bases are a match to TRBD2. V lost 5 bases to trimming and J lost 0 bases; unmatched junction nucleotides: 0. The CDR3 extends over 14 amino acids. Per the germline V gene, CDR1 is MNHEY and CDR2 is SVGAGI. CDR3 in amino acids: CASSSGGSYNEQFF. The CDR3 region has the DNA TGTGCCAGCAGTAGCGGGGGCTCCTACAATGAGCAGTTCTTC.

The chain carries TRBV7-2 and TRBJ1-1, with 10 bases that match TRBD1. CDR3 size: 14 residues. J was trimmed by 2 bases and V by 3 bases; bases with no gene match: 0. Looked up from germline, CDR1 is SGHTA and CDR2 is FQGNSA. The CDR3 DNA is TGTGCCAGCAGCTTGACAGGGGGCAACACTGAAGCTTTCTTT. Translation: CASSLTGGNTEAFF.

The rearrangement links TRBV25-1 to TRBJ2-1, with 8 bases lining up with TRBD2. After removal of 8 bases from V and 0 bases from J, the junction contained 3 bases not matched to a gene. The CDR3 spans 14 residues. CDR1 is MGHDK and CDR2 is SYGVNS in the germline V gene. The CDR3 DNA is TGTGCCAGCCGACTAGCGAGCTCCTACAATGAGCAGTTCTTC. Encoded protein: CASRLASSYNEQFF.

CDR3 bases: TGTGCCAGCTCACCACCCAGCGGGGGCACAGATACGCAGTATTTT. Amino acids: CASSPPSGGTDTQYF. V usage is TRBV18 and J usage is TRBJ2-3; TRBD2 matches 7 bases. CDR1 is KGHSH, CDR2 LQKENI, per germline. V shed 0 bases, J shed 1 base, and the junction held 1 base outside the gene matches. The CDR3 is 15 residues long.

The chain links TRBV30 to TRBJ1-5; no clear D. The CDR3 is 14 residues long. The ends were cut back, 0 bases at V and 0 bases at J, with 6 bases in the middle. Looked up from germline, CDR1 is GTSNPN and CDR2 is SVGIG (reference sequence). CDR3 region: CAWSVGYSNQPQHF. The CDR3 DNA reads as TGTGCCTGGAGTGTAGGATATAGCAATCAGCCCCAGCATTTT.

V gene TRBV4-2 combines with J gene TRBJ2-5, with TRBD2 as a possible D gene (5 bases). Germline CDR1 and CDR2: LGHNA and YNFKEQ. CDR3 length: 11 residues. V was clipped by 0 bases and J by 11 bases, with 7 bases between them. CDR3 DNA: TGTGCCAGCAGCCAAGATGGGGAGCAGTACTTC. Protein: CASSQDGEQYF.

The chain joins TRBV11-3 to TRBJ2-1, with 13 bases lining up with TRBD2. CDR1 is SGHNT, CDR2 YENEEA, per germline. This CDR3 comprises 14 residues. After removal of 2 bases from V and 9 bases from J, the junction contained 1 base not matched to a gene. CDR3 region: CASSLTSGGAEQFF. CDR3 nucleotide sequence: TGTGCCAGCAGCTTAACTAGCGGGGGGGCTGAGCAGTTCTTC.

CDR3 amino acids: CASSASSGGRNEQFF. The DNA for the CDR3 is TGTGCCAGCAGCGCATCTAGCGGGGGGAGGAATGAGCAGTTCTTC. The rearrangement uses TRBV9 and TRBJ2-1; 11 bases align to TRBD2. This CDR3 has 15 residues. V lost 3 bases to trimming and J lost 7 bases; unmatched junction nucleotides: 6. Per the germline V gene, CDR1 is SGDLS and CDR2 is YYNGEE.

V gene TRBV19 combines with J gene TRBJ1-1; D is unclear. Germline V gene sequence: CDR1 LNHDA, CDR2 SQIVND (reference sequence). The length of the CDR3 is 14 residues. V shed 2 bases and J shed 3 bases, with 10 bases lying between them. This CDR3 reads CASSIKGGYTEAFF. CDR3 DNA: TGTGCCAGTAGTATAAAGGGAGGTTACACTGAAGCTTTCTTT.

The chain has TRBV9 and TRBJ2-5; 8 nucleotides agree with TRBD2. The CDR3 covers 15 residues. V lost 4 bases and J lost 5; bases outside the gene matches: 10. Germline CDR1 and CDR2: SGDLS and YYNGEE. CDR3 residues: CASSPSPGGPETQYF. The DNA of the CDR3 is TGTGCCAGCAGCCCCTCTCCGGGGGGGCCGGAGACCCAGTACTTC.

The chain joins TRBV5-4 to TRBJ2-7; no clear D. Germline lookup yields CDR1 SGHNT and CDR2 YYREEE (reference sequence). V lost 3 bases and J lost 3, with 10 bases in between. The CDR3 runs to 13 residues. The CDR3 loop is CASSSIMDYEQYF. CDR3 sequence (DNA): TGTGCCAGCAGCTCCATCATGGACTACGAGCAGTACTTC.

In DNA, the CDR3 is TGTGCCAGCAGCTTAAGGGAAGCTTTCTTT. Protein: CASSLREAFF. J is TRBJ1-1 and V is TRBV7-3; D remains unclear. The V end was cut by 1 base, the J end by 8 bases, with 2 bases between. CDR1 and CDR2 from the germline V gene are SGHTA and FQGTGA. The CDR3 runs 10 residues.

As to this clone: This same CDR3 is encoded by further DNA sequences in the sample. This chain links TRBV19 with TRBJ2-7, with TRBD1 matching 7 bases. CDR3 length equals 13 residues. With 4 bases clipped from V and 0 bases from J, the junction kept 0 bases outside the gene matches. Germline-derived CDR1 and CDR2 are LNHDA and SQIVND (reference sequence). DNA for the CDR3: TGTGCCAGTAGTACAGGGGGCTCCTACGAGCAGTACTTC. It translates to CASSTGGSYEQYF.

CDR3 bases: TGCGCCAGCAGCCAAGATACGGGGGTAGGCACAGATACGCAGTATTTT. Its translation is CASSQDTGVGTDTQYF. The chain employs TRBV4-1 and TRBJ2-3; D possibly corresponds to TRBD2 (6 bases). The germline V gene has CDR1 MGHRA and CDR2 YSYEKL. V was trimmed by 0 bases and J by 1 base, leaving 11 bases between them. CDR3 length: 16 residues.

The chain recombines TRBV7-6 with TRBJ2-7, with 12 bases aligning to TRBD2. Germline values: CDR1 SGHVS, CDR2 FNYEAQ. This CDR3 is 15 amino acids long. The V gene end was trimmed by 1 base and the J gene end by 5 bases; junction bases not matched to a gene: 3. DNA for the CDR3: TGTGCCAGCAGCTTAGAGGCTAGCGGGGGGGACGAGCAGTACTTC. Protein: CASSLEASGGDEQYF.

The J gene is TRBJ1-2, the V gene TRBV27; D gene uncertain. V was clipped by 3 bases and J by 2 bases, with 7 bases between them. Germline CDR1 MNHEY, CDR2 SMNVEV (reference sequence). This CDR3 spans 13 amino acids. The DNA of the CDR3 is TGTGCCAGCAGTTTTGGGAACAACTATGGCTACACCTTC. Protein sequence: CASSFGNNYGYTF.